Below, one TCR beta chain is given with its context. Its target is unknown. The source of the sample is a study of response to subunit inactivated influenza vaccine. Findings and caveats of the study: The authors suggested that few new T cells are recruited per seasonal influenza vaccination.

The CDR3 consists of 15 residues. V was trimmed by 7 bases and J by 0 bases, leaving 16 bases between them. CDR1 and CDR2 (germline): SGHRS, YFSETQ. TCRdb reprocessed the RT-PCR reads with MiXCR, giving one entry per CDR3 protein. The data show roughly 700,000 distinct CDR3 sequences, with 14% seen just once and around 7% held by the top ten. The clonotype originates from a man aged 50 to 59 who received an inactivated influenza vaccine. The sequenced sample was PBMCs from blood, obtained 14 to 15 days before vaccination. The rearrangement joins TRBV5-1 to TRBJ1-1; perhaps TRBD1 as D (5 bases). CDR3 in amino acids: CASGELGPLNTEAFF. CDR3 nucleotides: TGCGCCAGCGGAGAATTGGGGCCTTTGAACACTGAAGCTTTCTTT.